Sequencing of this T cell receptor beta chain was carried out in a study of post-analysis software for immune sequencing data. Study findings and constraints: Under the F measure, samples that were prepared in one batch clustered strongly together. Roughly five TRBV segments appeared more often in patients than in controls, and TRBV5-6, TRBV5-1 and TRBV20-1 were among these. People with multiple sclerosis had a significantly lower normalized Chao1 diversity than controls did.

cDNA libraries for TCR beta contained unique molecular identifiers. TCRdb analysed the PCR reads with MiXCR anew, one entry per CDR3 protein. Of under 650,000 distinct CDR3 sequences in the sample, around 40% are singletons; the top ten hold 1.5% to 2%. V dropped 5 bases and J dropped 8; count of bases not matched to a gene: 8. This CDR3 has 16 amino acids. Germline assignment: CDR1 SGHVS and CDR2 FQNEAQ. A word on this clonotype: Its antigen is not identified.

This sequence was found in a girl aged 10-17 years with multiple sclerosis. Specimen: blood. This chain connects TRBV7-8 to TRBJ2-1; 14 nucleotides line up with TRBD2. For the CDR3, the DNA is TGTGCCAGCAGCGACCGACTAGCGGGAGGGTTAGATGAGCAGTTCTTC. It specifies CASSDRLAGGLDEQFF.